Shown below are 17 T cell receptor beta chains from a single sample sequenced in a study of human T cells and chemical hapten exposure. TCRdb re-derived calls from the RACE reads in MiXCR, one entry per CDR3 protein. The sample lists 40,000 or so distinct CDR3 sequences, under 4.5% seen once, with approximately 24% in the top ten. The time point here: patch test 1, 2 weeks after DPC sensitization. The treatment is: therapeutic diphenylcyclopropenone sensitization with weekly scalp DPC. Unfractionated whole blood yielded the extracted total RNA. The sample in question was whole blood, obtained in connection with sensitization to the hapten diphenylcyclopropenone (DPC). These receptors all stem from a man in his forties or fifties with alopecia areata. Some clones in this sample may be carry-over from other donors' samples.

This clonotype has at least ten counts. The V and J genes are TRBV20-1 and TRBJ2-7; 7 bases line up with TRBD2. The CDR3 consists of 15 residues. Germline V gene lookup returns CDR1 DFQATT and CDR2 SNEGSKA (reference sequence). V shed 0 bases and J 0 bases; nucleotides not matched to a gene: 5. CDR3: CSARESGIVSYEQYF. In nucleotides, the CDR3 is TGCAGTGCTAGAGAGAGCGGGATTGTCTCCTACGAGCAGTACTTC.

This clonotype was recorded many times. This rearrangement joins TRBV28 to TRBJ2-2, with D hard to call. Between the trimmed V and J ends, which lost 3 bases and 5 bases, there was a span of 13 bases. This CDR3 spans 15 amino acids. Germline CDR1 is MDHEN and CDR2 is SYDVKM. The CDR3 DNA follows: TGTGCCAGCAGTTTTAGGTCAGGTTTTACCGGGGAGCTGTTTTTT. Amino acid sequence: CASSFRSGFTGELFF.

This clonotype appeared many times. The chain links TRBV28 to TRBJ1-5, with 8 positions matching TRBD1. In germline, CDR1 is MDHEN, CDR2 SYDVKM. The CDR3 covers 17 residues. J was trimmed by 4 bases and V by 4 bases; bases with no gene match: 12. The CDR3 nucleotides are TGTGCCAGCAGTTCTACTTCCGGGACAGGTGTAAATCAGCCCCAGCATTTT. Its translation: CASSSTSGTGVNQPQHF.

At least ten counts were recorded for this clonotype. This chain links TRBV4-1 with TRBJ1-3, with a tentative D call TRBD1 (5 bases). The CDR3 extends over 16 amino acids. The germline V gene encodes CDR1 MGHRA and CDR2 YSYEKL. The ends were cut back, 0 bases at V and 0 bases at J, with 9 bases in the middle. The CDR3, as DNA: TGCGCCAGCAGCCAAGAGGGGCTTAGCTCTGGAAACACCATATATTTT. It is translated as CASSQEGLSSGNTIYF.

This clonotype came up many times. The rearrangement links TRBV12-2 to TRBJ2-1; the table's D call of TRBD1 was not tested on the DNA. TRBV12-2 is a documented pseudogene. The CDR3 consists of 15 residues. DNA for the CDR3: TGTGCAAGTCGCTTACTAGGGGGGGAGTTTTATGAGCAGTTCTTC. Translated: CASRLLGGEFYEQFF.

This clonotype was seen many times. The CDR3 sequence is CSAKDRVPPNNEQFF. CDR3 DNA: TGCAGTGCAAAAGACAGGGTTCCACCAAACAATGAGCAGTTCTTC. The chain combines TRBV20-1 with TRBJ2-1; TRBD1 agrees at 7 bases. The CDR3 runs 15 residues. Germline values: CDR1 DFQATT, CDR2 SNEGSKA (reference sequence). Unmatched junction bases numbered 13, after V lost 6 bases and J lost 5 bases.

Ten or more counts support this clonotype. V gene TRBV12-3 or TRBV12-4 combines with J gene TRBJ1-4; D possibly corresponds to TRBD1 (5 bases). V lost 4 bases and J 8 bases, leaving 11 bases between the germline ends. CDR3 size: 13 residues. This CDR3 is CASSSQGEEKLFF. The CDR3 DNA is TGTGCCAGCAGTTCCCAGGGCGAGGAAAAACTGTTTTTT.

At least ten counts were recorded for this clonotype. This chain links TRBV24-1 with TRBJ2-6, with D tentatively TRBD1 (5 bases). V lost 8 bases to trimming and J lost 3 bases, with 13 bases between them. Germline CDR1 KGHDR, CDR2 SFDVKD. The CDR3 contains 15 residues. CDR3 amino acids: CATIKAGNGANVLTF. The CDR3 DNA follows: TGTGCCACCATCAAGGCAGGGAATGGGGCCAACGTCCTGACTTTC.

This clonotype has at least ten counts. The rearrangement joins TRBV5-1 to TRBJ2-3; D is unresolved. This CDR3 is 12 amino acids long. The ends were cut back, 4 bases at V and 2 bases at J, with 5 bases in the middle. Germline CDR1 SGHRS, CDR2 YFSETQ. The CDR3 sequence: CASSEDTDTQYF. CDR3 nucleotide sequence: TGCGCCAGCAGCGAAGACACAGATACGCAGTATTTT. Together with reference TRBV5-1 and TRBJ2-3, the CDR3 gives the full variable domain: KAGVTQTPRYLIKTRGQQVTLSCSPISGHRSVSWYQQTPGQGLQFLFEYFSETQRNKGNFPGRFSGRQFSNSRSEMNVSTLELGDSALYLCASSEDTDTQYFGPGTRLTVL.

This clonotype was recorded at least ten times. J is TRBJ2-5 and V is TRBV12-3 or TRBV12-4, with TRBD2 identical over 7 bases. V lost 5 bases and J lost 5; bases outside the gene matches: 11. The CDR3 consists of 15 residues. The CDR3 nucleotides read TGTGCCAGCAGTGAGAATAGCGGAGCGGGGGAGACCCAGTACTTC. This encodes CASSENSGAGETQYF.

The sample holds many counts of this clonotype. The chain is built from TRBV7-9 and TRBJ2-1, with D possibly being TRBD1 (5 bases). V gave up 2 bases and J gave up 3 bases, with 14 bases separating them. Germline assignment: CDR1 SEHNR and CDR2 FQNEAQ (reference sequence). There are 16 residues in the CDR3. CDR3 bases: TGTGCCAGCAGCTTACAGGGCGGAAACATCTACAATGAGCAGTTCTTC. This encodes CASSLQGGNIYNEQFF.

CDR3 DNA: TGTGCCAGCAGCCCCGGGACTAGCGGGAGACTAGATACGCAGTATTTT. It yields the protein CASSPGTSGRLDTQYF. This chain uses TRBV7-2 with TRBJ2-3; 14 bases fit TRBD2. Germline lookup yields CDR1 SGHTA and CDR2 FQGNSA. The CDR3 length is 16 residues. The J segment lost 5 bases and the V segment lost 5 bases, leaving 6 bases of the junction unmatched.

This clonotype was observed at least ten times. The chain employs TRBV5-1 and TRBJ2-5, with 9 bases lining up with TRBD2. Trimming at V came to 3 bases and at J to 3 bases, leaving 0 bases not matched to a gene. This CDR3 is 13 amino acids long. The germline CDR1 and CDR2 sequences are SGHRS and YFSETQ. The DNA of the CDR3 is TGCGCCAGCAGCTCTAGCGGGGAAGAGACCCAGTACTTC. This gives the protein CASSSSGEETQYF.

Many counts were recorded for this clonotype. The chain links TRBV6-5 to TRBJ2-1, with 9 bases aligning to TRBD1. This CDR3 is built from 14 residues. J was trimmed by 7 bases and V by 7 bases; bases with no gene match: 8. CDR1 and CDR2 from the germline V gene are MNHEY and SVGAGI. The CDR3 bases are TGTGCCAGCACTGGAGGGACAGGGAGTAATGAGCAGTTCTTC. Its protein product is CASTGGTGSNEQFF.

This clonotype was observed at least ten times. The chain employs TRBV4-2 and TRBJ2-7; 13 nucleotides line up with TRBD2. V was pared by 5 bases and J by 5 bases, with 15 bases of the junction left unmatched. The CDR3 length is 18 residues. Per the germline V gene, CDR1 is LGHNA and CDR2 is YNFKEQ. CDR3 DNA: TGTGCCAGCAGCAGAACCGGACTAGCGGGAGACCGAAGCCACGAGCAGTACTTC. Translating it yields CASSRTGLAGDRSHEQYF.

The table lists this clonotype with a few counts. This chain uses TRBV20-1 with TRBJ2-3; a possible D gene is TRBD2 (6 bases). CDR3 size: 14 residues. Germline CDR1 is DFQATT and CDR2 is SNEGSKA (reference sequence). V lost 3 bases to trimming and J lost 1 base, with 11 bases between them. The CDR3 region has the DNA TGCAGTGCTAGTCGTAGGGAGGGCACAGATACGCAGTATTTT. Protein: CSASRREGTDTQYF.

A remark on this clonotype: A read error may be the cause here, since a much bigger clone is one base away. The chain combines TRBV29-1 with TRBJ2-1; 10 positions match TRBD2. From germline, CDR1 is SQVTM and CDR2 ANQGSEA. This CDR3 comprises 14 residues. Written as DNA, the CDR3 is TGCAGCGTTGAAAGGACTAGCGGATACAATAAGCAGTTCTTC. This sequence encodes CSVERTSGYNKQFF.